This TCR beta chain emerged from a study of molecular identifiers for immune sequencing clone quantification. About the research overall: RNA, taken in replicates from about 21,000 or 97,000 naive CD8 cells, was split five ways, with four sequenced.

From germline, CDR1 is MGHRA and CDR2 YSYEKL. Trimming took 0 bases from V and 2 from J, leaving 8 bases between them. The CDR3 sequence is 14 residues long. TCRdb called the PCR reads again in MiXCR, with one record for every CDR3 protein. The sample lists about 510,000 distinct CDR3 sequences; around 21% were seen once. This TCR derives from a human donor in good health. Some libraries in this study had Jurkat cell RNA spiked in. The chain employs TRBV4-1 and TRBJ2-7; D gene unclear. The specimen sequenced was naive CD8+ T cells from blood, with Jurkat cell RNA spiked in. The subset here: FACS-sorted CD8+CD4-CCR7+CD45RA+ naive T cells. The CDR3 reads CASSQERSAYEQYF. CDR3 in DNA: TGCGCCAGCAGCCAAGAACGGTCTGCCTACGAGCAGTACTTC.